The sequence of this T cell receptor (beta chain) was determined in a study of blood T cells in healthy people across ages. Whole-study findings and limits: Diversity of TCR beta per million T cells declined in a roughly linear way with age.

Comment on this clonotype: Its antigen is undetermined.

Sample donors were healthy Caucasian individuals that came from Russia, aged roughly 6 to 95. Every donor gave ten milliliters of peripheral blood. This CDR3 comprises 13 residues. The V gene lost 3 bases and the J gene lost 8 bases, with 10 bases spanning the gap. A second 7 to 11 cycle PCR used barcoded and J-beta primers. TCRdb reprocessed the 5' RACE reads via MiXCR and lists one record per CDR3 protein. In the table there are 1.5 million to 2 million distinct CDR3 sequences, 28% of which are singletons. This chain links TRBV12-3 or TRBV12-4 with TRBJ1-4; D unclear. Input material: blood. The receptor's source is a woman in her 30s in good health. The CDR3 region is CASSFGDGEKLFF. The CDR3 bases are TGTGCCAGCAGTTTTGGAGACGGGGAAAAACTGTTTTTT.